This T cell receptor beta chain derives from a study of blood T cell repertoires in COVID-19. As for the study in general: Researchers got acute and convalescent COVID-19 samples from the United States, Italy and Spain. T cells, B-cell-depleted T cells, or PBMCs supplied cDNA or gDNA.

Per the original methods: The assay estimated nucleated cells by amplifying reference gene primers. Clones were sequenced by immunoSEQ multiplex PCR, and TCRdb holds only the in-frame ones, with some missing. The DNA was the basis for D and trimming; V, J and clone size are from that table. This table holds roughly 190,000 clones, around 90% found once. This clone was counted between two and nine times. Germline V lookup: CDR1 SQVTM, CDR2 ANQGSEA. Trimming removed 6 bases at V and 6 bases at J, with 10 bases between. The CDR3 loop spans 11 amino acids. This receptor was obtained from a man aged 55 to 69 with active or convalescent COVID-19. This rearrangement joins TRBV29-1 to TRBJ2-3; perhaps TRBD2 as D (5 bases). Sequenced sample: peripheral blood. CDR3 bases: TGCAGCGTCGTACTAGAGGATACGCAGTATTTT. As protein: CSVVLEDTQYF.